This T cell receptor beta chain was identified in a study of blood T cell repertoires in COVID-19. The wider study: The United States, Italy and Spain provided the acute and convalescent COVID-19 samples. PBMCs, B-cell-depleted T cells, or T cells were the source of the cDNA or gDNA that made up the material.

Seattle patient enrollment occurred during active infection, with longitudinal follow-up thereafter. In the authors' workflow: Reference gene primer amplification gave estimated nucleated cell counts. The data were produced by immunoSEQ multiplex PCR, yet TCRdb's version contains in-frame clones alone and is incomplete. For V, J and clone size, that table is used; D and trimming come from the DNA. The sample shows roughly 260,000 clones, more than 90% of them seen only once. The CDR3 has 15 amino acids. V was shortened by 3 bases and J by 5 bases, with 14 bases between the two germline ends. Germline CDR1 LNHDA, CDR2 SQIVND (reference sequence).

The sequencing input was peripheral blood. The receptor was derived from a person aged 18 to 29 with COVID-19, enrolled during active disease. The chain joins TRBV19 to TRBJ2-1, with D perhaps TRBD1 (6 bases). The DNA of the CDR3 is TGTGCCAGTAGTATCGAGGACAGAGTTAACAATGAGCAGTTCTTC. It translates to CASSIEDRVNNEQFF.